One and the same sample provided the 13 T cell receptor beta chains below, sequenced in a study of shared clonotypes between healthy human individuals. Profiled with immunoSEQ multiplex PCR; TCRdb holds only in-frame clones, not every one. Among some 980,000 clones listed, 76% were seen once. What was sequenced was memory CD4+ T cells sorted from blood. Subset indicated: CD45RA-negative fraction. Receptor source: a man between 18 and 35 years old in good health.

This clone was seen a handful of times. The chain combines TRBV9 with TRBJ1-2; D may be TRBD1 (6 bases). This CDR3 spans 14 amino acids. Trimming removed 0 bases from V and 8 bases from J, with 14 bases in between. Germline CDR1 SGDLS, CDR2 YYNGEE. CDR3 amino acids: CASSVAQGKQGYTF. The CDR3 DNA sequence: TGTGCCAGCAGCGTAGCACAGGGAAAGCAAGGCTACACCTTC.

DNA for the CDR3: TGTGCCAGCAGTACCCTGGACGCCTCTGGGGCCAACGTCCTGACTTTC. Protein sequence: CASSTLDASGANVLTF. The rearrangement joins TRBV27 to TRBJ2-6; D is undetermined. Between the trimmed V and J ends, which lost 5 bases and 0 bases, there was a span of 11 bases. This CDR3 spans 16 amino acids. CDR1 is MNHEY, CDR2 SMNVEV, per germline (reference sequence).

This chain connects TRBV7-9 to TRBJ2-3; a weak D match, TRBD1 (6 bases). The CDR3 runs to 15 residues. Germline CDR1 SEHNR, CDR2 FQNEAQ (reference sequence). Between the trimmed V and J ends, which lost 4 bases and 6 bases, there was a span of 17 bases. The CDR3 region has the DNA TGTGCCAGCAGCTCGTCTCAGGGGTCGCGGGATACGCAGTATTTT. It specifies CASSSSQGSRDTQYF.

The J gene is TRBJ1-3, the V gene TRBV28; D not certain. The CDR3 consists of 13 residues. Between the trimmed V and J ends, which lost 4 bases and 5 bases, there was a span of 9 bases. Germline-derived CDR1 and CDR2 are MDHEN and SYDVKM. The CDR3 here is CASSSGWRNTIYF. CDR3 DNA sequence: TGTGCCAGCAGTTCGGGTTGGCGAAACACCATATATTTT.

V gene TRBV30 combines with J gene TRBJ1-3; D is undetermined. The CDR3 length is 12 residues. V was pared by 2 bases and J by 0 bases, with 2 bases between. Germline V gives CDR1 GTSNPN, CDR2 SVGIG (reference sequence). The CDR3 bases are TGTGCCTGGAGTACCTCTGGAAACACCATATATTTT. Translating it yields CAWSTSGNTIYF.

This chain uses TRBV7-8 with TRBJ2-7, with D maybe TRBD2 (6 bases). V gave up 6 bases and J gave up 4 bases, with 16 bases separating them. The CDR3 consists of 14 residues. From germline, CDR1 is SGHVS and CDR2 FQNEAQ. CDR3: CASSFRLELYEQYF. CDR3 sequence (DNA): TGTGCCAGCAGTTTCCGACTAGAGCTGTACGAGCAGTACTTC.

The chain carries TRBV4-3 and TRBJ2-1; D might be TRBD1 (6 bases). The V end lost 0 bases, the J end lost 1 base, and 10 bases lay between the germline ends. The CDR3 extends over 16 amino acids. Germline CDR1 and CDR2: LGHNA and YSLEER. The CDR3 DNA sequence: TGCGCCAGCAGCCAAGATAGGGGGACGTCCTACAATGAGCAGTTCTTC. Its protein product is CASSQDRGTSYNEQFF.

This rearrangement joins TRBV9 to TRBJ2-1; TRBD2 matches at 8 bases. Unmatched junction bases numbered 6, after V lost 1 base and J lost 9 bases. The germline V gene has CDR1 SGDLS and CDR2 YYNGEE. This CDR3 spans 14 amino acids. CDR3 nucleotides: TGTGCCAGCAGCGTATACCAGACTAGCGTTGAGCAGTTCTTC. This gives the protein CASSVYQTSVEQFF.

This CDR3 reads CASSLLAGVGTQYF. Written as DNA, the CDR3 is TGTGCCAGCAGTTTGCTAGCAGGTGTGGGTACGCAGTATTTT. This chain joins TRBV28 and TRBJ2-3; D is perhaps TRBD2 (5 bases). There are 14 residues in the CDR3. Trimming pared 3 bases from V and 8 bases from J, leaving 15 bases between. Per germline, CDR1 MDHEN and CDR2 SYDVKM.

The chain joins TRBV7-9 to TRBJ1-4, with D maybe TRBD1 (5 bases). The V end lost 4 bases, the J end lost 5 bases, and 11 bases lay between the germline ends. Germline V lookup: CDR1 SEHNR, CDR2 FQNEAQ (reference sequence). The CDR3 is 14 residues long. CDR3 nucleotide sequence: TGTGCCAGCAGCTACGACAGTAGAAATGAAAAACTGTTTTTT. Its protein is CASSYDSRNEKLFF. Variable domain in full (rest from reference TRBV7-9 and TRBJ1-4): DTGVSQNPRHKITKRGQNVTFRCDPISEHNRLYWYRQTLGQGPEFLTYFQNEAQLEKSRLLSDRFSAERPKGSFSTLEIQRTEQGDSAMYLCASSYDSRNEKLFFGSGTQLSVL.

This clone was observed a handful of times. The sample holds other DNA sequences that translate to the same CDR3. V gene TRBV11-2 combines with J gene TRBJ1-4, with D unresolved. Trimming took 2 bases from V and 0 from J, leaving 1 base between them. The CDR3 runs 13 residues. Germline CDR1 reads SGHAT; CDR2 reads FQNNGV. This CDR3 reads CASSLSTNEKLFF. The DNA of the CDR3 is TGTGCCAGCAGCTTATCAACTAATGAAAAACTGTTTTTT.

This clone occurred many times. The chain recombines TRBV6-5 with TRBJ1-4; D may be TRBD1 (5 bases). Germline values: CDR1 MNHEY, CDR2 SVGAGI. The CDR3 loop spans 16 amino acids. Trimming cost V 2 bases and J 3 bases, with 13 bases left between them. The CDR3 protein is CASSYTKGMANEKLFF. In DNA, the CDR3 is TGTGCCAGCAGTTACACGAAGGGGATGGCTAATGAAAAACTGTTTTTT.

The chain joins TRBV5-6 to TRBJ1-2; 7 nucleotides line up with TRBD1. The CDR3 is made up of 14 amino acids. The trim removed 0 bases at V and 6 bases at J, leaving 5 bases unmatched. Germline V gene lookup returns CDR1 SGHDT and CDR2 YYEEEE. In DNA form, the CDR3 reads TGTGCCAGCAGCTTGGGCCTAGACAGGGATGGCTACACCTTC. It specifies CASSLGLDRDGYTF.